This TCR beta chain emerged from a study of blood T cell repertoires in COVID-19. Looking at the study overall: PBMCs, B-cell-depleted T cells, or T cells provided the cDNA or gDNA that made up the material.

Germline assignment: CDR1 SNHLY and CDR2 FYNNEI. V was pared by 1 base and J by 9 bases, with 10 bases between. This CDR3 is built from 14 residues. The method was immunoSEQ multiplex PCR; TCRdb's version includes in-frame clones alone and lacks a portion of them. The sample lists about 200,000 clones; 86% were seen once. The clonotype was recovered from a woman in her twenties or thirties who had been exposed to COVID-19. The chain carries TRBV2 and TRBJ1-6; D call uncertain. Material for sequencing was PBMCs or T cells enriched from blood (not recorded which). The DNA for the CDR3 is TGTGCCAGCAGTGAAGAGGTAACAGTTTCACCCCTCCACTTT. It encodes CASSEEVTVSPLHF. Supplemented by reference TRBV2 and TRBJ1-6, the full variable domain reads EPEVTQTPSHQVTQMGQEVILRCVPISNHLYFYWYRQILGQKVEFLVSFYNNEISEKSEIFDDQFSVERPDGSNFTLKIRSTKLEDSAMYFCASSEEVTVSPLHFGNGTRLTVT.